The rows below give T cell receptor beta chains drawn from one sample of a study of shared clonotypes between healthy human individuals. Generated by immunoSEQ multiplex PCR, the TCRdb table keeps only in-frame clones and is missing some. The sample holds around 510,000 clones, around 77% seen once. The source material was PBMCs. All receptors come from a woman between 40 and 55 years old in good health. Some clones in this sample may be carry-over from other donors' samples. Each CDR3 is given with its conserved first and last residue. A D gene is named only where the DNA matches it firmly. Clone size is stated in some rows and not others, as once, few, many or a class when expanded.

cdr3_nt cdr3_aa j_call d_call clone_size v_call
TGCGCCAGCAGCTTGCAGGACAGGGTGGCAGATACGCAGTATTTT CASSLQDRVADTQYF TRBJ2-3 TRBD1 NA TRBV5-1
TGTGCCAGCAGCCCCTTTGTTTCTGGGCCGAACACTGAAGCTTTCTTT CASSPFVSGPNTEAFF TRBJ1-1 NA once TRBV7-2
TGTGCCAGCAGCTTGAGCAGCGGGAACAGGTGGTACTTC CASSLSSGNRWYF TRBJ2-7 TRBD2 NA TRBV7-9
TGTGCCAGCAGTGAAGGACTAGCGGGATCCTACGAGCAGTACTTC CASSEGLAGSYEQYF TRBJ2-7 TRBD2 NA TRBV6-1
TGTGCCAGCAGCATCCGACCAGGCCTCCGCGGGGAGCTGTTTTTT CASSIRPGLRGELFF TRBJ2-2 NA once TRBV5-6
TGTGCCAGCAGCCACAGAATTGGCTACGAGCAGTACTTC CASSHRIGYEQYF TRBJ2-7 NA NA TRBV6-1
TGTGCCAGCAGCCAGGGGAGAGCTACTAATGAGCAGTTCTTC CASSQGRATNEQFF TRBJ2-1 NA NA TRBV4-2
TGTGCCTGTCCTCAGGGGGCCCGCTCTGGGGCCAACGTCCTGACTTTC CACPQGARSGANVLTF TRBJ2-6 TRBD1 NA TRBV30
TGTGCCAGCAGTTCCACTAACAGGGAAGCTTTCTTT CASSSTNREAFF TRBJ1-1 NA NA TRBV28
TGTGCCAGCAGCGCCCGGACAGGGAACACTGAAGCTTTCTTT CASSARTGNTEAFF TRBJ1-1 TRBD1 NA TRBV5-5
TGTGCCAGCAGTAGACCGCTGAACACTGAAGCTTTCTTT CASSRPLNTEAFF TRBJ1-1 NA NA TRBV7-9
TGCGCCAGCAGCTTGGTCCCCGCGGGAAACACCATATATTTT CASSLVPAGNTIYF TRBJ1-3 NA NA TRBV5-1
TGCGCCAGCAGCCAAGATTGGGGGCCTGGGGCCAACGTCCTGACTTTC CASSQDWGPGANVLTF TRBJ2-6 NA NA TRBV4-1
TGTGCCAGCAGCTTAGATCGCCGGGACAGGGGTGCGAACACTGAAGCTTTCTTT CASSLDRRDRGANTEAFF TRBJ1-1 TRBD1 NA TRBV11-2
TGTGCCAGCAGTGTATCCGGGACATTAGCCAAAAACATTCAGTACTTC CASSVSGTLAKNIQYF TRBJ2-4 NA NA TRBV28
TGTGCCAGCAGCGCGCGCTTAGCGGGAGTCGGTCCGAACACCGGGGAGCTGTTTTTT CASSARLAGVGPNTGELFF TRBJ2-2 TRBD2 NA TRBV7-2
TGTGCCAGCAGTCACTCAGGGGGAGTTGTCAAAAACATTCAGTACTTC CASSHSGGVVKNIQYF TRBJ2-4 TRBD1 NA TRBV27
TGTGCCAGCAACTCGGGCACCGGGGAGCTGTTTTTT CASNSGTGELFF TRBJ2-2 NA NA TRBV27
TGTGCCAGCAGCTTAAATTTTGGCGGGAGGGGCTCCTACGAGCAGTACTTC CASSLNFGGRGSYEQYF TRBJ2-7 TRBD2 few TRBV11-2
TGTGCCAGCAGTTTGGGACTAGATTACAATGAGCAGTTCTTC CASSLGLDYNEQFF TRBJ2-1 TRBD2 NA TRBV28
TGTGCCAGCAGCTCGACTAGCGGGGGCTACAATGAGCAGTTCTTC CASSSTSGGYNEQFF TRBJ2-1 TRBD2 NA TRBV7-9
TGTGCCAGCAGCCGACAGGGCCGGAACACTGAAGCTTTCTTT CASSRQGRNTEAFF TRBJ1-1 TRBD1 few TRBV11-2
TGTGCCAGCAGCTTGGGGATACCGGGACAGGGGGCACCCTCGAAAGGCTACACCTTC CASSLGIPGQGAPSKGYTF TRBJ1-2 TRBD1 NA TRBV5-4
TGTGCCAGCAGGGAGGGACCTAACTATGGCTACACCTTC CASREGPNYGYTF TRBJ1-2 NA NA TRBV28